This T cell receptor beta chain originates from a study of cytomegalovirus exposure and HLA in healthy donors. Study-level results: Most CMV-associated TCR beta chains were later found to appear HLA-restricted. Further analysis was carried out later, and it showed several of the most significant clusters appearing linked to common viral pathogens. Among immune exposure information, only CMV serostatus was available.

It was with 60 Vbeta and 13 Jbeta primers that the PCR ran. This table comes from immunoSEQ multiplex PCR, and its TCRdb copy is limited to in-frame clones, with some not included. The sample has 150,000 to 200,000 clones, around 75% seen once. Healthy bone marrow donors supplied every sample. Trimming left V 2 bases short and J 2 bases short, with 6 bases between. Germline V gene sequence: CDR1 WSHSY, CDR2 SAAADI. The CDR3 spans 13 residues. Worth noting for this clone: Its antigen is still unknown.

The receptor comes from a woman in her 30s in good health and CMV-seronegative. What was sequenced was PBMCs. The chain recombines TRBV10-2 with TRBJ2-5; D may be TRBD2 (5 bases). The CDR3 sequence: CASSETGQETQYF. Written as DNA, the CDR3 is TGCGCCAGCAGTGAGACGGGACAAGAGACCCAGTACTTC.